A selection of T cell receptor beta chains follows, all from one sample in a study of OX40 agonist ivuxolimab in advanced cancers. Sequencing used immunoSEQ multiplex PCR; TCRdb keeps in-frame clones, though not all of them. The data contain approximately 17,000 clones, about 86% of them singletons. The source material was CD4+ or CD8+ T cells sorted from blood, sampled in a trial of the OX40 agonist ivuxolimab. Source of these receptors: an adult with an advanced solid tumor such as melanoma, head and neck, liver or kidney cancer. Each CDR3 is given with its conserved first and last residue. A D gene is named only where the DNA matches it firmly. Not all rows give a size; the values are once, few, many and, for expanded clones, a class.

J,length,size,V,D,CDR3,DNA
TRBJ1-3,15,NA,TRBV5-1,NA,CASSLDRAQGNTIYF,TGCGCCAGCAGCTTGGACAGGGCGCAAGGAAACACCATATATTTT
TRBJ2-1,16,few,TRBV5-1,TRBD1,CASSLAGQEGLNEQFF,TGCGCCAGCAGCTTGGCGGGACAGGAAGGTCTCAATGAGCAGTTCTTC
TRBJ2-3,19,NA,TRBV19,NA,CASSKEGHREGSLTDTQYF,TGTGCCAGTAGTAAAGAGGGGCACAGGGAAGGCTCCCTCACAGATACGCAGTATTTT
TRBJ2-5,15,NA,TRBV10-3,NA,CATTPGGAGQETQYF,TGTGCCACCACCCCGGGTGGGGCAGGGCAAGAGACCCAGTACTTC
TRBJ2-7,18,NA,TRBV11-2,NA,CASSLDPGTVWDPYEQYF,TGTGCCAGCAGCTTAGATCCCGGGACGGTATGGGACCCTTACGAGCAGTACTTC
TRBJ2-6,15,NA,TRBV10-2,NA,CASKKGPSGANVLTF,TGCGCCAGCAAGAAGGGTCCCTCAGGGGCCAACGTCCTGACTTTC
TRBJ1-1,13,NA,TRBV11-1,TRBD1,CASSSGGGTEAFF,TGTGCCAGCAGCTCAGGGGGCGGTACTGAAGCTTTCTTT
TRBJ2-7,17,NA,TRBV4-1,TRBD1,CASSQVFSGQRTYEQYF,TGCGCCAGCAGCCAAGTTTTTTCGGGACAGCGGACCTACGAGCAGTACTTC
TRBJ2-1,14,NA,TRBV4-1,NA,CASTRGGRDNEQFF,TGCGCCAGCACCAGGGGGGGCAGGGACAATGAGCAGTTCTTC
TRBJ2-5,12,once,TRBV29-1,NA,CSVYVVGETQYF,TGCAGCGTTTACGTAGTCGGAGAGACCCAGTACTTC
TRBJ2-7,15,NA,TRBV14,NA,CASSQAGMRSYEQYF,TGTGCCAGCAGCCAAGCCGGGATGAGATCCTACGAGCAGTACTTC